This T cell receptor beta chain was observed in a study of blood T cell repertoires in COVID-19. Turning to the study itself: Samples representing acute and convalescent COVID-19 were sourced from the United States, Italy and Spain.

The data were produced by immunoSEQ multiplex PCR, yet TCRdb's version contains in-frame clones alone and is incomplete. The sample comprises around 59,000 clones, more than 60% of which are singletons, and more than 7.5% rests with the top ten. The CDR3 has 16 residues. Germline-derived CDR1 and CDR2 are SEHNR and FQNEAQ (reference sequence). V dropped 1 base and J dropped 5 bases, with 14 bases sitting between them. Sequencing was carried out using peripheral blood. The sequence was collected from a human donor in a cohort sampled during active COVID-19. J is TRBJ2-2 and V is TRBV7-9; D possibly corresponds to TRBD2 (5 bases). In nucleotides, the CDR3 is TGTGCCAGCAGCTTAGAAGGGAGCTCGAGGACCGGGGAGCTGTTTTTT. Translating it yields CASSLEGSSRTGELFF.